A selection of T cell receptor beta chains follows, all from one sample in a study of OX40 agonist ivuxolimab in advanced cancers. This table comes from immunoSEQ multiplex PCR, and its TCRdb copy is limited to in-frame clones, with some not included. The sample has tens of thousands of clones; around 82% are singletons. The starting material was CD4+ or CD8+ T cells sorted from blood, obtained in a trial of the OX40 agonist ivuxolimab. The receptors shown here come from an adult with an advanced solid tumor such as melanoma, head and neck, liver or kidney cancer. Each CDR3 is given with its conserved first and last residue. The order of the fields is clone size, J gene, D gene, V gene, CDR3 protein, CDR3 DNA. D genes are given only for firm matches. Size values are once, few and many counts, or a class for expanded clones, and some rows have none.

. TRBJ1-2 . TRBV19 CASSTKTATRDGYTF TGTGCCAGTAGTACAAAAACCGCCACGAGAGATGGCTACACCTTC
. TRBJ2-5 TRBD2 TRBV13 CASSPRTSGGLGAQYF TGTGCCAGCAGTCCACGGACTAGCGGGGGTCTGGGGGCCCAGTACTTC
. TRBJ2-2 TRBD1 TRBV18 CASSPQGTGELFF TGTGCCAGCTCGCCACAGGGGACCGGGGAGCTGTTTTTT
. TRBJ1-5 . TRBV2 CASSPTTPGQPQHF TGTGCCAGCAGCCCGACAACGCCGGGTCAGCCCCAGCATTTT
once TRBJ2-3 TRBD2 TRBV5-5 CASSFSGSPDTQYF TGTGCCAGCAGCTTTAGCGGGAGTCCAGATACGCAGTATTTT
. TRBJ2-1 . TRBV11-2 CASSFRVSYNEQFF TGTGCCAGCAGCTTTCGGGTATCCTACAATGAGCAGTTCTTC
. TRBJ2-1 TRBD2 TRBV18 CASSPVGIGTSGTNEQFF TGTGCCAGCTCACCAGTGGGAATTGGGACTAGCGGGACTAATGAGCAGTTCTTC
. TRBJ1-2 . TRBV2 CASSARQGYGYTF TGTGCCAGCAGTGCGCGGCAGGGCTATGGCTACACCTTC
. TRBJ2-1 TRBD2 TRBV11-2 CASSNIGLAGGNEQFF TGTGCCAGCAGCAACATTGGACTAGCGGGAGGAAATGAGCAGTTCTTC
. TRBJ2-2 . TRBV5-6 CASSLLVGGELFF TGTGCCAGCAGCTTGTTGGTGGGCGGGGAGCTGTTTTTT
. TRBJ2-7 . TRBV6-1 CASSELGEQYF TGTGCCAGCAGTGAACTGGGGGAGCAGTACTTC
. TRBJ1-1 TRBD1 TRBV5-4 CASSAGTESMNTEAFF TGTGCCAGCAGCGCTGGGACAGAATCGATGAACACTGAAGCTTTCTTT
. TRBJ2-3 . TRBV6-4 CASSDSTDTQYF TGTGCCAGCAGTGACTCCACAGATACGCAGTATTTT
. TRBJ2-7 TRBD1 TRBV6-1 CASTRRQGLPYEQYF TGTGCCAGCACCCGCAGACAGGGGTTACCCTACGAGCAGTACTTC
. TRBJ1-3 . TRBV6-6 CASSYRAGVDTIYF TGTGCCAGCAGTTACAGGGCAGGGGTGGACACCATATATTTT
. TRBJ2-5 TRBD2 TRBV9 CASSGTSGRQETQYF TGTGCCAGCAGCGGGACTAGCGGGAGGCAAGAGACCCAGTACTTC
. TRBJ2-7 . TRBV5-1 CASSLGDNSYEQYF TGCGCCAGCAGCTTGGGGGACAACAGTTACGAGCAGTACTTC
few TRBJ1-6 . TRBV7-6 CASSLESGSRKPLHF TGTGCCAGCAGCTTAGAGTCAGGCAGCCGAAAACCCCTCCACTTT
. TRBJ2-4 . TRBV9 CASSVDLGNIQYF TGTGCCAGCAGCGTAGACCTCGGCAACATTCAGTACTTC
once TRBJ1-2 . TRBV5-1 CASSGPGHLGYTF TGCGCCAGCAGCGGTCCGGGACATCTCGGCTACACCTTC
. TRBJ2-7 . TRBV6-1 CASIPTRTQYEQYF TGTGCCAGCATCCCGACCCGGACTCAGTACGAGCAGTACTTC
. TRBJ1-1 . TRBV28 CASSLAGSEAFF TGTGCCAGCAGTTTAGCAGGGTCCGAAGCTTTCTTT
. TRBJ1-3 TRBD1 TRBV6-5 CASRPNRDRLNTIYF TGTGCCAGCAGACCGAACCGGGACAGATTAAACACCATATATTTT
many TRBJ2-7 TRBD2 TRBV23-1 CASSQSIRREGLHEQYF TGCGCCAGCAGTCAATCTATCCGACGGGAGGGCCTACACGAGCAGTACTTC
. TRBJ1-5 TRBD1 TRBV18 CASSLGTGVINQPQHF TGTGCCAGCTCACTAGGTACAGGGGTCATCAATCAGCCCCAGCATTTT
. TRBJ2-3 TRBD2 TRBV6-5 CASTRGVSTDTQYF TGTGCCAGCACCCGGGGGGTTAGCACAGATACGCAGTATTTT
. TRBJ1-2 . TRBV19 CASRDDRPYGYTF TGTGCCAGTAGAGATGACAGACCCTATGGCTACACCTTC
. TRBJ1-2 TRBD1 TRBV27 CASRFYYRGLSGYTF TGTGCCAGCAGATTTTATTACAGGGGGCTATCTGGCTACACCTTC
. TRBJ2-1 . TRBV20-1 CSTQGYNEQFF TGCAGTACGCAGGGTTACAATGAGCAGTTCTTC
. TRBJ1-2 TRBD1 TRBV4-2 CASSQEGTGVDGYTF TGTGCCAGCAGCCAAGAGGGAACAGGGGTAGATGGCTACACCTTC
. TRBJ1-4 . TRBV6-5 CASSYGGLRDEKLFF TGTGCCAGCAGTTACGGGGGACTGAGGGATGAAAAACTGTTTTTT
. TRBJ2-5 TRBD2 TRBV7-9 CASSLDAGGPRETQYF TGTGCCAGCAGCTTAGATGCGGGGGGGCCGCGGGAGACCCAGTACTTC
few TRBJ2-5 . TRBV4-1 CASSQAYPRRVETQYF TGCGCCAGCAGCCAAGCTTATCCCCGGAGGGTCGAGACCCAGTACTTC
. TRBJ2-5 TRBD2 TRBV11-1 CASSLPRIAGRKETQYF TGTGCCAGCAGCCTCCCCCGGATAGCGGGAAGGAAAGAGACCCAGTACTTC
. TRBJ2-3 TRBD2 TRBV7-3 CASSRGLAGTDTQYF TGTGCCAGCAGCCGGGGACTAGCGGGGACAGATACGCAGTATTTT
once TRBJ2-2 . TRBV9 CASSAASNTGELFF TGTGCCAGCAGCGCCGCCAGTAACACCGGGGAGCTGTTTTTT
. TRBJ2-3 . TRBV5-1 CASSLEGDGYTDTQYF TGCGCCAGCAGCTTGGAGGGAGACGGATACACAGATACGCAGTATTTT
. TRBJ2-5 . TRBV28 CASSPRVVGETQYF TGTGCCAGCAGCCCTAGGGTAGTTGGCGAGACCCAGTACTTC